The present T cell receptor beta chain was sequenced within a study of blood T cell repertoires in COVID-19. The CDR3 covers 13 residues. The germline V and J ends were trimmed by 3 bases and 5 bases, with 10 bases remaining between them. The germline CDR1 and CDR2 sequences are KGHSH and LQKENI. Assay: immunoSEQ multiplex PCR; the TCRdb copy retains only in-frame clones and omits some. The data hold tens of thousands of clones, with 90% observed a single time. J is TRBJ2-5 and V is TRBV18, with D perhaps matching TRBD1 (5 bases). The clonotype was recovered from a man older than 75 with acute or convalescent COVID-19. The sequencing input was peripheral blood. The CDR3 DNA follows: TGTGCCAGCTCACCCGGAAAGGGGGAGACCCAGTACTTC. Its protein is CASSPGKGETQYF.